What follows is one TCR beta chain and its context. CDR1 SGHTA and CDR2 FQGNSA come from the germline V gene. The CDR3 has 17 amino acids. V was pared by 0 bases and J by 1 base, with 13 bases between. The data were taken from a study of blood T cell repertoires in COVID-19. Study information: The origin of the acute and convalescent COVID-19 samples was the United States, Italy and Spain. Sources were T cells, B-cell-depleted T cells, or PBMCs; the material itself was cDNA or gDNA.

The authors' processing: Amplification of reference gene primers was used by the study to estimate nucleated cell counts. Clones were sequenced by immunoSEQ multiplex PCR, and TCRdb holds only the in-frame ones, with some missing. V, J and clone size reflect that table, while D and trimming were determined from the DNA. The sample carries 150,000 to 200,000 clones, under 95% recorded once. V gene TRBV7-2 combines with J gene TRBJ2-4, with unresolved D. Sequenced material: peripheral blood. This sequence originates from a man aged 60 to 69 with active or convalescent COVID-19. The CDR3 loop reads CASSLASLDGAKNIQYF. DNA of the CDR3: TGTGCCAGCAGCTTAGCGAGCCTCGACGGGGCCAAAAACATTCAGTACTTC.